This T cell receptor beta chain was sequenced in a study of cytomegalovirus exposure and HLA in healthy donors. Study-level findings and limits: Most subjects' HLA-A and HLA-B alleles were reportedly predicted from TCR beta sequences. Many donors carried some public TCRs, although rarity characterized most TCR sequences. A list of roughly 180 TCR beta chains associated with cytomegalovirus was given.

Regarding donors, all were healthy bone marrow donors. The germline V and J ends were trimmed by 0 bases and 3 bases, with 15 bases remaining between them. From germline, CDR1 is SGHAT and CDR2 FQNNGV. The CDR3 sequence is 16 residues long. As to this clone: Its antigen is not known.

The PCR used 60 Vbeta and 13 Jbeta primers. Data came from immunoSEQ multiplex PCR; TCRdb stores just in-frame clones and leaves some out. The table includes some 180,000 clones, 84% detected once. Sequencing was done on a sample of PBMCs. This sequence joins TRBV11-2 and TRBJ2-7; D may be TRBD2 (5 bases). This sequence originates from a girl aged 2 to 10 in good health and CMV-seropositive. Written as DNA, the CDR3 is TGTGCCAGCAGCTTAGAATCATGGACTTTGAGCTACGAGCAGTACTTC. It codes for CASSLESWTLSYEQYF.